The clone carrying this T cell receptor beta chain was recorded only once. Its antigen is still unknown. This entry comes from a study of OX40 agonist ivuxolimab in advanced cancers. The overall study: The patients received ivuxolimab by intravenous route every 2 weeks at 0.01 to 10 mg/kg.

Trimming at V came to 1 base and at J to 3 bases, leaving 7 bases not matched to a gene. CDR3 size: 15 residues. Germline V gene sequence: CDR1 SGHRS, CDR2 YFSETQ. Method: immunoSEQ multiplex PCR; TCRdb's copy keeps in-frame clones and lacks some. The sample holds 30,000 to 40,000 clones; roughly four fifths are singletons and the top ten take more than 20%. General study points: Average numbers of expanded clones were greater in CD8+ T cells than in CD4+. Low normalized T-cell clonal expansion was also seen in some nonresponders.

The starting material was CD4+ or CD8+ T cells sorted from blood, obtained in a trial of the OX40 agonist ivuxolimab. The TCR comes from an adult with an advanced solid tumor such as melanoma, head and neck, liver or kidney cancer. The rearrangement links TRBV5-1 to TRBJ2-7; 7 bases agree with TRBD1. CDR3 sequence (DNA): TGCGCCAGCAGCTTGAGACAGGGCTTTAACTACGAGCAGTACTTC. It yields the protein CASSLRQGFNYEQYF.